One sample yielded the 5 T cell receptor beta chains listed below, sequenced in a study of shared clonotypes between healthy human individuals (dated by TCRdb to 2018 to 2021). The method was the immunoSEQ multiplex PCR assay. TCRdb mirrors the immuneACCESS table, restricted to in-frame sequences. Some clones are absent from its copies; in checked studies, under half trace to an unresolved V gene, and the reason for the others is unknown. The sample table contains millions of clones; only one count was recorded for 85% to 95% of them. Clones ranked in the top ten supply 1.1% of the sample. CD8 naive samples were CD45RO-negative cells positively selected for CCR7, giving a CD45RA+CCR7+ population that excluded TemRA cells. Sequenced input: naive CD8+ T cells sorted from blood. Per the publication, the cell subset or site label means: CD45RA+CCR7+. These receptors all come from a man younger than 35 in good health.

The V call is TRBV9, the J call TRBJ2-7, with TRBD1 as a possible D gene (5 bases). The CDR3 length is 13 residues. Trimming removed 0 bases from V and 5 bases from J, with 9 bases in between. Germline values: CDR1 SGDLS, CDR2 YYNGEE. CDR3 amino acids: CASSVAGNHEQYF. The CDR3 DNA is TGTGCCAGCAGCGTAGCAGGGAACCACGAGCAGTACTTC. The whole variable domain, remainder taken from reference TRBV9 and TRBJ2-7, is DSGVTQTPKHLITATGQRVTLRCSPRSGDLSVYWYQQSLDQGLQFLIQYYNGEERAKGNILERFSAQQFPDLHSELNLSSLELGDSALYFCASSVAGNHEQYFGPGTRLTVT.

The chain recombines TRBV5-6 with TRBJ1-2; no definite D call. The length of the CDR3 is 15 residues. Trimming shortened V by 4 bases and J by 0 bases, and 13 bases separated the two germline ends. CDR1 SGHDT and CDR2 YYEEEE come from the germline V gene. In DNA, the CDR3 is TGTGCCAGCAGCCACCTCGCAGGTACTAACTATGGCTACACCTTC. Translating gives CASSHLAGTNYGYTF.

This sequence joins TRBV11-2 and TRBJ2-7; D assignment may be TRBD1 or TRBD2 (5 bases each). CDR1 is SGHAT and CDR2 is FQNNGV in the germline V gene. V lost 3 bases, J lost 1 base, and 13 bases lay in between. This CDR3 comprises 15 residues. The CDR3 region has the DNA TGTGCCAGCAGCTTGCCCGGGGCTGATTCCTACGAGCAGTACTTC. Residues: CASSLPGADSYEQYF.

The V call is TRBV6-5, the J call TRBJ2-7; D call uncertain. Germline V gene data show CDR1 as MNHEY and CDR2 as SVGAGI. Trimming cost V 2 bases and J 7 bases, with 12 bases left between them. CDR3 length equals 13 residues. The CDR3 spells CASSYRADREQYF. In DNA, the CDR3 is TGTGCCAGCAGTTACAGGGCCGATAGGGAGCAGTACTTC.

This chain joins TRBV28 and TRBJ1-5; TRBD1 aligns across 8 bases. J was trimmed by 0 bases and V by 3 bases; bases with no gene match: 4. The CDR3 covers 16 residues. Germline V CDR1 and CDR2: MDHEN, SYDVKM. The CDR3 bases are TGTGCCAGCAGTTTCCGACAGGGGACTAGCAATCAGCCCCAGCATTTT. Residues: CASSFRQGTSNQPQHF. The full variable domain, with the rest looked up from reference TRBV28 and TRBJ1-5, is DVKVTQSSRYLVKRTGEKVFLECVQDMDHENMFWYRQDPGLGLRLIYFSYDVKMKEKGDIPEGYSVSREKKERFSLILESASTNQTSMYLCASSFRQGTSNQPQHFGDGTRLSIL.